This T cell receptor (beta chain) derives from a study of CD8 T cells in ankylosing spondylitis. General study points: Reportedly, disease-linked clones are significantly enriched in ankylosing spondylitis patients' matched synovial fluid. For ankylosing spondylitis blood, a TCR beta motif of several highly homologous variants appeared characteristic. Certain motif variants had earlier been reported in reactive arthritis synovial fluid and blood.

By sample fraction, this clonotype is medium-sized. The target antigen is unknown. TCRdb recomputed calls from the 5' RACE reads with MiXCR, one row per CDR3 protein. The sample has about 25,000 distinct CDR3 sequences, 2% to 3% seen once. The specimen was blood, either unsorted or a sorted T cell fraction (not recorded which). This receptor was taken from a female donor with ankylosing spondylitis or in good health (not recorded which).

The CDR3 bases are TGTGCCAGCAGCGTGTCCAGTGACTACGAGCAGTACTTC. This sequence encodes CASSVSSDYEQYF. The gene calls are TRBV9 and TRBJ2-7, with no clear D. The V gene lost 2 bases and the J gene lost 3 bases, with 9 bases spanning the gap. From germline, CDR1 is SGDLS and CDR2 YYNGEE. The length of the CDR3 is 13 residues.